The present TCR beta chain was sequenced within a study of radiotherapy plus CTLA-4 blockade in lung cancer. Study at large: Patients showed objective responses in 18% of cases, and disease control was achieved by about 31%. Study findings and constraints: Early blood T cell clone dynamics, with interferon-beta, were reported to best predict response. Researchers report tumor-derived TCR clones expanding in blood after radiotherapy plus ipilimumab.

Comment on this clone: The antigen remains undetermined.

The method was immunoSEQ multiplex PCR; TCRdb's version includes in-frame clones alone and lacks a portion of them. Of tens of thousands of clones in the sample, 75% to 80% were seen once. Germline assignment: CDR1 LGHNA and CDR2 YSLEER. V lost 2 bases to trimming and J lost 3 bases, with 20 bases between them. This CDR3 has 18 residues. Receiving focal radiation plus CTLA-4 blockade with ipilimumab were patients who had chemo-refractory metastatic non-small-cell lung cancer. The receptor's source is a human donor with non-small cell lung cancer whose response to radiotherapy plus ipilimumab could not be evaluated. The source was peripheral blood, collected from a patient treated with radiotherapy plus ipilimumab. This rearrangement joins TRBV4-3 to TRBJ1-5; perhaps TRBD1 as D (6 bases). The CDR3 DNA is TGCGCCAGCAGCCAAACCCGACTGAGGGGGAATTACAATCAGCCCCAGCATTTT. It specifies CASSQTRLRGNYNQPQHF.